What follows is one TCR beta chain and its context. This sample stems from a study of chemoradiotherapy in HPV16-positive cancers. The table came from immunoSEQ multiplex PCR; TCRdb's copy has only in-frame clones and leaves some out. The sample includes some 84 clones. The sequencing used tumor tissue, collected from a patient who underwent chemoradiotherapy. The TCR was taken from a human donor with HPV-associated anogenital cancer.

The CDR3 region has the DNA TGTGCCAGCAGCGTAGGGACAGGGGTCAATCAGCCCCAGCATTTT. Protein product: CASSVGTGVNQPQHF. This chain connects TRBV9 to TRBJ1-5; 9 nucleotides align to TRBD1. J gave up 3 bases and V 0 bases, and 1 base lay outside the gene matches. Per the germline V gene, CDR1 is SGDLS and CDR2 is YYNGEE. The CDR3 has 15 residues.